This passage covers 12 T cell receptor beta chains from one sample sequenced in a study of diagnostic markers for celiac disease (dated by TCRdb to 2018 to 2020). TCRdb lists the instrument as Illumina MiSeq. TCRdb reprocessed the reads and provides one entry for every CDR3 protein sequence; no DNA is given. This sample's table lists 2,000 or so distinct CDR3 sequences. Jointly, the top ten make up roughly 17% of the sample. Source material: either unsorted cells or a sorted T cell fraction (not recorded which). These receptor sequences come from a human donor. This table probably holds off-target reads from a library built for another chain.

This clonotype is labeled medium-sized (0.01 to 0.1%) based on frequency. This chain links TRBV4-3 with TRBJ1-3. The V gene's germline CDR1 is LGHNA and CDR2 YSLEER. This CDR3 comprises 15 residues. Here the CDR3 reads CASSQDAVSGNTIYF.

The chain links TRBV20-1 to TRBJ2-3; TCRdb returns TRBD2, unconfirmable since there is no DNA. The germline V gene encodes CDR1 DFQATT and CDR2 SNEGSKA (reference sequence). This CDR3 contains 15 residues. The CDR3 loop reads CSAREGRGVPDTQYF.

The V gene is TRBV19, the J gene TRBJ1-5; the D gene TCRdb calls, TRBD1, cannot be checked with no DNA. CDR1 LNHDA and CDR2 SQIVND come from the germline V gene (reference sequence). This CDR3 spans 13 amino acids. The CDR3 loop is CASSTTGSRPQHF.

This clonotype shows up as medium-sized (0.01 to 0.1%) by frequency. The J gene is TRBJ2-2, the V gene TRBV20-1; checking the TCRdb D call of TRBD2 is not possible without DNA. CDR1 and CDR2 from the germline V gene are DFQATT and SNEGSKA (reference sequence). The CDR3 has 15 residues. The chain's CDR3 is CSATSGGKNTGELFF.

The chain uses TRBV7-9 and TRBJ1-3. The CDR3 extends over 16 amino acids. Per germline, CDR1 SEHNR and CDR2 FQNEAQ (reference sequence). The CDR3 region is CASSPSDRSAGNTIYF.

The CDR3 loop is CASSPNSGAGYEKLFF. The V call is TRBV5-1, the J call TRBJ1-4; TCRdb names TRBD1, which stays unverified in the absence of DNA. The CDR3 sequence is 16 residues long. Looked up from germline, CDR1 is SGHRS and CDR2 is YFSETQ. The whole variable domain, remainder taken from reference TRBV5-1 and TRBJ1-4, is KAGVTQTPRYLIKTRGQQVTLSCSPISGHRSVSWYQQTPGQGLQFLFEYFSETQRNKGNFPGRFSGRQFSNSRSEMNVSTLELGDSALYLCASSPNSGAGYEKLFFGSGTQLSVL.

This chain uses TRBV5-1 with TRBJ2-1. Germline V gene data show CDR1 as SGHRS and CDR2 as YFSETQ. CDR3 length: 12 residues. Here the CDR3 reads CASSFTRNEQFF.

The CDR3: CASSPGRHTQYF. This rearrangement joins TRBV11-2 to TRBJ2-3; TCRdb proposes TRBD1, but this gene call is untestable without DNA. CDR3 size: 12 residues. CDR1 and CDR2 (germline): SGHAT, FQNNGV.

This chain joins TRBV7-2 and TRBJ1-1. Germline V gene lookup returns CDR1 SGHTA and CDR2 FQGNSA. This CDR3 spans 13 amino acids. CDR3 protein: CASSFSMNTEAFF.

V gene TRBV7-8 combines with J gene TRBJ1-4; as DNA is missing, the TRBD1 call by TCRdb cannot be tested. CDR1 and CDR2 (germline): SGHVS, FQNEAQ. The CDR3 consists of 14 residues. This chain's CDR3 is CASSPRQGVEKLFF.

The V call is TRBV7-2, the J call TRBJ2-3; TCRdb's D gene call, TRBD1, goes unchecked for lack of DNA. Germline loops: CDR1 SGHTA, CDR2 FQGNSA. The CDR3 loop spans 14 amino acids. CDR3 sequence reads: CASSFRQSTDTQYF.

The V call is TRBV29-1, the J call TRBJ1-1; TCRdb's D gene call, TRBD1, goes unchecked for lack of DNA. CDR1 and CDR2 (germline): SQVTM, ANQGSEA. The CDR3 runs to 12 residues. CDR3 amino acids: CSAIGQNTEAFF.